This entry concerns a single T cell receptor (beta chain). The antigen is unknown. Libraries were prepared by immunoSEQ multiplex PCR; TCRdb keeps only in-frame clonotypes and omits some of them. Among roughly 130,000 clones listed, roughly nine tenths were seen once. These data belong to a study of cytomegalovirus exposure and HLA in healthy donors. Study-wide findings and caveats: Whilst most TCR sequences proved rare, a subset of public TCRs occurred across many donors. First-cohort TCR clusters were later found to tend to co-occur in the roughly 130 validation repertoires.

The sequence came from a man younger than 40 in good health and CMV-seronegative. What was sequenced was PBMCs.

CDR3 residues: CSGAGPRGEAFF. The DNA for the CDR3 is TGCAGCGGAGCCGGGCCTCGGGGGGAAGCTTTCTTT. The V gene is TRBV29-1, the J gene TRBJ1-1; D perhaps matches TRBD1 (5 bases). The CDR3 consists of 12 residues. The germline V gene has CDR1 SQVTM and CDR2 ANQGSEA. The V end was cut by 7 bases, the J end by 8 bases, with 17 bases between.